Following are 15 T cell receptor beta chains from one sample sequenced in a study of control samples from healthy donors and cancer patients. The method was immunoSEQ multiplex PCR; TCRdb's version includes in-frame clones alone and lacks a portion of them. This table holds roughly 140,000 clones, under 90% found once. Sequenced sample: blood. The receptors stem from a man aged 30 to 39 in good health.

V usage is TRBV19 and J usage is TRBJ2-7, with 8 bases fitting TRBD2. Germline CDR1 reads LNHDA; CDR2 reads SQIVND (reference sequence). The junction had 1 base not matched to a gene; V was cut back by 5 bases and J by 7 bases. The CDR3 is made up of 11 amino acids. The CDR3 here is CASSPGGEQYF. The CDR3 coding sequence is TGTGCCAGTAGTCCGGGGGGGGAGCAGTACTTC.

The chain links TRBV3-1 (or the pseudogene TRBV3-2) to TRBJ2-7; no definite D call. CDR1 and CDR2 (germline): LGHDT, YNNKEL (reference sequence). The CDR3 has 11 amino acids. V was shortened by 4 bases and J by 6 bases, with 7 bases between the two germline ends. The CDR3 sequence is CASSRQSEQYF. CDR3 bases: TGTGCCAGCAGCCGCCAGAGCGAGCAGTACTTC.

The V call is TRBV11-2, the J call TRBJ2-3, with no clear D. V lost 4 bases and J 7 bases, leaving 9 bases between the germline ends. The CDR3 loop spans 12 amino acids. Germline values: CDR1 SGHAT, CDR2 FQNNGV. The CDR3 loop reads CASSSNVYTQYF. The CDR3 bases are TGTGCCAGCAGCTCCAACGTGTATACGCAGTATTTT.

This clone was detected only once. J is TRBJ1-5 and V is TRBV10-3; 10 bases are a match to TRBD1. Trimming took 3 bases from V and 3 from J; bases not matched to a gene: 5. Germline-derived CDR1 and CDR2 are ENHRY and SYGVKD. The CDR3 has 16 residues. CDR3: CAISDRTGGSNQPQHF. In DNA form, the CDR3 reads TGTGCCATCAGTGATAGGACAGGGGGGTCCAATCAGCCCCAGCATTTT.

Here the CDR3 reads CASMWDRGAYEQYF. CDR3 bases: TGTGCCAGCATGTGGGACAGGGGGGCCTACGAGCAGTACTTC. The rearrangement links TRBV7-8 to TRBJ2-7, with TRBD1 identical over 11 bases. This CDR3 is 14 amino acids long. Looked up from germline, CDR1 is SGHVS and CDR2 is FQNEAQ. V dropped 7 bases and J dropped 2; count of bases not matched to a gene: 4.

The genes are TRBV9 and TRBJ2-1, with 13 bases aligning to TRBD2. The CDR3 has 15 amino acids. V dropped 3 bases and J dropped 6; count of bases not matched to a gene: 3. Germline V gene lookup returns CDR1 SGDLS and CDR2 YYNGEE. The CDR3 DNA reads TGTGCCAGCAGCGCGGGACTAGCGGGGCCCAATGAGCAGTTCTTC. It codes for CASSAGLAGPNEQFF.

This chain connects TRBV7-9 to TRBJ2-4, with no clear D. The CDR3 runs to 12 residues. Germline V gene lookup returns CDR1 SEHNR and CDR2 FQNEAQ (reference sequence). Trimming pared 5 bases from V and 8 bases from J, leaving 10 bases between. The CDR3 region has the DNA TGTGCCAGCAGCACATTGGAGCACATTCAGTACTTC. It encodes CASSTLEHIQYF. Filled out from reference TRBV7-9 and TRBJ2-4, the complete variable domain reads DTGVSQNPRHKITKRGQNVTFRCDPISEHNRLYWYRQTLGQGPEFLTYFQNEAQLEKSRLLSDRFSAERPKGSFSTLEIQRTEQGDSAMYLCASSTLEHIQYFGAGTRLSVL.

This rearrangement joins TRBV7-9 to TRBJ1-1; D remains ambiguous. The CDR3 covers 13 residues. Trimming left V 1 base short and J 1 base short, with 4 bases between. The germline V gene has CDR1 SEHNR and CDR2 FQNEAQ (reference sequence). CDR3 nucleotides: TGTGCCAGCAGCTTAGTGGGGAACACTGAAGCTTTCTTT. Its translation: CASSLVGNTEAFF.

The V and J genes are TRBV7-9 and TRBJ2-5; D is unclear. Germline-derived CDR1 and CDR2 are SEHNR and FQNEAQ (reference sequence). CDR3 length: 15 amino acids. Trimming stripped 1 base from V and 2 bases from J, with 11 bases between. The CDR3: CASSLGRGAQETQYF. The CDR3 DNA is TGTGCCAGCAGCTTAGGGCGCGGAGCTCAAGAGACCCAGTACTTC.

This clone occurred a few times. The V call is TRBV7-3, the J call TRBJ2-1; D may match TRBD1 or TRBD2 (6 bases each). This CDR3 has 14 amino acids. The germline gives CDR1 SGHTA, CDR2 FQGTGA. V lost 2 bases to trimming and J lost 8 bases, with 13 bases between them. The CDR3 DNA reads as TGTGCCAGCAGCTTATACCCGGGGGCCTATGAGCAGTTCTTC. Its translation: CASSLYPGAYEQFF.

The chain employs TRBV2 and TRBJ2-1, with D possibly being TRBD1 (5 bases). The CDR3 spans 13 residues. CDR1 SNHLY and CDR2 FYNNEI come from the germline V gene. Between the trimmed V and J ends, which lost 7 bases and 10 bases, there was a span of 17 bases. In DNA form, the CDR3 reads TGTGCCAGCATGGTCCTCGTTAGGGGCGAGCAGTTCTTC. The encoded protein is CASMVLVRGEQFF.

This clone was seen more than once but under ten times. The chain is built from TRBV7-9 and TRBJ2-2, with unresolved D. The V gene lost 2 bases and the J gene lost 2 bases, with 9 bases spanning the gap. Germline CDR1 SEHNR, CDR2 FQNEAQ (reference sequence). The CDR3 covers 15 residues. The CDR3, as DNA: TGTGCCAGCAGCTTACCTCCCGACAACACCGGGGAGCTGTTTTTT. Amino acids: CASSLPPDNTGELFF.

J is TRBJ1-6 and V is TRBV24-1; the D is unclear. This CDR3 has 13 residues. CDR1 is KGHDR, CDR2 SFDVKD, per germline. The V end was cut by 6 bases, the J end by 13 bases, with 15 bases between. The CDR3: CATSPARYGPLHF. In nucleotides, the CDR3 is TGTGCCACCAGTCCAGCGCGGTATGGTCCCCTCCACTTT.

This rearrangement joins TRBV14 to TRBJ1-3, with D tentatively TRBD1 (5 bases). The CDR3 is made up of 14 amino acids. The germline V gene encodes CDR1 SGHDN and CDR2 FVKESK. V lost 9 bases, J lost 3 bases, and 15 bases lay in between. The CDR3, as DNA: TGTGCCAGAGGCAGGGTAACGGGTGGAAACACCATATATTTT. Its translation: CARGRVTGGNTIYF.

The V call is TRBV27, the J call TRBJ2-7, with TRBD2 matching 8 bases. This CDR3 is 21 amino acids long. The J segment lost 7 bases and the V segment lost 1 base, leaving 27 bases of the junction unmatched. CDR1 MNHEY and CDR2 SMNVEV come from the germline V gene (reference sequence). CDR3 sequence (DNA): TGTGCCAGCAGTTTATTTCCCCAGTTCCCGTCTTCAGTAGCGGGGTCGGAGGAGCAGTACTTC. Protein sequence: CASSLFPQFPSSVAGSEEQYF.